This T cell receptor beta chain was captured by sequencing in a study of tumor-infiltrating lymphocytes in primary liver carcinoma. Broader study findings: The study found a significantly higher top-250-clone fraction in tumors than in blood (p = 0.039).

From roughly 0.5 ug total RNA, TCR beta cDNA was generated with a primer in the constant region. Libraries covering TCR beta were generated through three nested multiplex PCR rounds (using a slightly modified ARM-PCR). TRBV1-TRBV30 forward and Cbeta reverse primers drove the first two roughly 10-cycle rounds. Via MiXCR, TCRdb re-called the multiplex PCR reads, giving one row per CDR3 protein. The top ten hold 72% of the sample, which has more than 150,000 distinct CDR3 sequences, 60% seen once. V shed 0 bases and J shed 0 bases, with 6 bases lying between them. The CDR3 is 16 residues long. The germline gives CDR1 LGHNA, CDR2 YNFKEQ. Unsorted whole blood supplied the blood RNA, and germline DNA was isolated too. As to this clonotype: Its antigen is not known. Here the CDR3 omits its conserved ending phenylalanine or tryptophan, so a read error is the likely source.

The sequenced sample was peripheral blood. This clonotype was obtained from a middle-aged man with primary liver carcinoma and hepatitis B virus infection. This chain connects TRBV4-2 to TRBJ1-6; D gene ambiguous. CDR3 in amino acids: CASSQELSSYNSPLHI. DNA of the CDR3: TGTGCCAGCAGCCAAGAGCTCAGCTCCTATAATTCACCCCTCCACATT.